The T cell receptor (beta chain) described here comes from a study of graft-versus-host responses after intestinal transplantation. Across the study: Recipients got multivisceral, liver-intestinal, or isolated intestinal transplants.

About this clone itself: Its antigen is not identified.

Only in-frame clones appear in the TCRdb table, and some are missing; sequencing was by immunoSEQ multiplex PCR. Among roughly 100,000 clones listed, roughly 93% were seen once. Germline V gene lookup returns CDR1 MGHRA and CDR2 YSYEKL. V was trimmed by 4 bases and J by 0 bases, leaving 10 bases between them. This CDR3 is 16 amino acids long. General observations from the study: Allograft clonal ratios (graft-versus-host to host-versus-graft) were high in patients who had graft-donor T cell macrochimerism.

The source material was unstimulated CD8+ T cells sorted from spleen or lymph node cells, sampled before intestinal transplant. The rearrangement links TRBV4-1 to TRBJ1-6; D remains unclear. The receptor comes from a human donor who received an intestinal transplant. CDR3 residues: CASSPHASSYNSPLHF. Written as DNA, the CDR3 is TGCGCCAGCAGCCCCCACGCGAGCTCCTATAATTCACCCCTCCACTTT.